The source of this T cell receptor (beta chain) is a study of a mutant IDH1 vaccine in newly diagnosed glioma. Study summary: The patients were given eight vaccinations, one each in weeks 1, 3, 5, 7, 11, 15, 19 and 23. Receipt of radiotherapy, temozolomide, or both preceded the study, and most received both.

Only in-frame clones appear in the TCRdb table, and some are missing; sequencing was by immunoSEQ multiplex PCR. Seen here are 25,000 to 30,000 clones, about four fifths observed once, and the top ten hold more than 15%. V shed 4 bases and J shed 5 bases, with 11 bases lying between them. CDR1 and CDR2 from the germline V gene are SGHTA and FQGNSA. CDR3 length equals 14 residues. On this clone: The antigen is not known.

Indicated time point: week 23, last vaccination. Every vaccination contained 300 ug of the mutant IDH1 20-mer peptide and was paired with topical imiquimod. The donors had new WHO grade 3 or 4 astrocytomas; these were IDH1-mutant and ATRX-lost. The chain links TRBV7-2 to TRBJ2-2; D unresolved. The clonotype was recovered from a woman aged 30 to 39 with glioma. Sequenced here: PBMCs, sampled from a glioma patient whose treatment included an IDH1 peptide vaccine. CDR3 in DNA: TGTGCCAGCAGCTCCCAAAGGGCAACCGGGGAGCTGTTTTTT. This gives the protein CASSSQRATGELFF.